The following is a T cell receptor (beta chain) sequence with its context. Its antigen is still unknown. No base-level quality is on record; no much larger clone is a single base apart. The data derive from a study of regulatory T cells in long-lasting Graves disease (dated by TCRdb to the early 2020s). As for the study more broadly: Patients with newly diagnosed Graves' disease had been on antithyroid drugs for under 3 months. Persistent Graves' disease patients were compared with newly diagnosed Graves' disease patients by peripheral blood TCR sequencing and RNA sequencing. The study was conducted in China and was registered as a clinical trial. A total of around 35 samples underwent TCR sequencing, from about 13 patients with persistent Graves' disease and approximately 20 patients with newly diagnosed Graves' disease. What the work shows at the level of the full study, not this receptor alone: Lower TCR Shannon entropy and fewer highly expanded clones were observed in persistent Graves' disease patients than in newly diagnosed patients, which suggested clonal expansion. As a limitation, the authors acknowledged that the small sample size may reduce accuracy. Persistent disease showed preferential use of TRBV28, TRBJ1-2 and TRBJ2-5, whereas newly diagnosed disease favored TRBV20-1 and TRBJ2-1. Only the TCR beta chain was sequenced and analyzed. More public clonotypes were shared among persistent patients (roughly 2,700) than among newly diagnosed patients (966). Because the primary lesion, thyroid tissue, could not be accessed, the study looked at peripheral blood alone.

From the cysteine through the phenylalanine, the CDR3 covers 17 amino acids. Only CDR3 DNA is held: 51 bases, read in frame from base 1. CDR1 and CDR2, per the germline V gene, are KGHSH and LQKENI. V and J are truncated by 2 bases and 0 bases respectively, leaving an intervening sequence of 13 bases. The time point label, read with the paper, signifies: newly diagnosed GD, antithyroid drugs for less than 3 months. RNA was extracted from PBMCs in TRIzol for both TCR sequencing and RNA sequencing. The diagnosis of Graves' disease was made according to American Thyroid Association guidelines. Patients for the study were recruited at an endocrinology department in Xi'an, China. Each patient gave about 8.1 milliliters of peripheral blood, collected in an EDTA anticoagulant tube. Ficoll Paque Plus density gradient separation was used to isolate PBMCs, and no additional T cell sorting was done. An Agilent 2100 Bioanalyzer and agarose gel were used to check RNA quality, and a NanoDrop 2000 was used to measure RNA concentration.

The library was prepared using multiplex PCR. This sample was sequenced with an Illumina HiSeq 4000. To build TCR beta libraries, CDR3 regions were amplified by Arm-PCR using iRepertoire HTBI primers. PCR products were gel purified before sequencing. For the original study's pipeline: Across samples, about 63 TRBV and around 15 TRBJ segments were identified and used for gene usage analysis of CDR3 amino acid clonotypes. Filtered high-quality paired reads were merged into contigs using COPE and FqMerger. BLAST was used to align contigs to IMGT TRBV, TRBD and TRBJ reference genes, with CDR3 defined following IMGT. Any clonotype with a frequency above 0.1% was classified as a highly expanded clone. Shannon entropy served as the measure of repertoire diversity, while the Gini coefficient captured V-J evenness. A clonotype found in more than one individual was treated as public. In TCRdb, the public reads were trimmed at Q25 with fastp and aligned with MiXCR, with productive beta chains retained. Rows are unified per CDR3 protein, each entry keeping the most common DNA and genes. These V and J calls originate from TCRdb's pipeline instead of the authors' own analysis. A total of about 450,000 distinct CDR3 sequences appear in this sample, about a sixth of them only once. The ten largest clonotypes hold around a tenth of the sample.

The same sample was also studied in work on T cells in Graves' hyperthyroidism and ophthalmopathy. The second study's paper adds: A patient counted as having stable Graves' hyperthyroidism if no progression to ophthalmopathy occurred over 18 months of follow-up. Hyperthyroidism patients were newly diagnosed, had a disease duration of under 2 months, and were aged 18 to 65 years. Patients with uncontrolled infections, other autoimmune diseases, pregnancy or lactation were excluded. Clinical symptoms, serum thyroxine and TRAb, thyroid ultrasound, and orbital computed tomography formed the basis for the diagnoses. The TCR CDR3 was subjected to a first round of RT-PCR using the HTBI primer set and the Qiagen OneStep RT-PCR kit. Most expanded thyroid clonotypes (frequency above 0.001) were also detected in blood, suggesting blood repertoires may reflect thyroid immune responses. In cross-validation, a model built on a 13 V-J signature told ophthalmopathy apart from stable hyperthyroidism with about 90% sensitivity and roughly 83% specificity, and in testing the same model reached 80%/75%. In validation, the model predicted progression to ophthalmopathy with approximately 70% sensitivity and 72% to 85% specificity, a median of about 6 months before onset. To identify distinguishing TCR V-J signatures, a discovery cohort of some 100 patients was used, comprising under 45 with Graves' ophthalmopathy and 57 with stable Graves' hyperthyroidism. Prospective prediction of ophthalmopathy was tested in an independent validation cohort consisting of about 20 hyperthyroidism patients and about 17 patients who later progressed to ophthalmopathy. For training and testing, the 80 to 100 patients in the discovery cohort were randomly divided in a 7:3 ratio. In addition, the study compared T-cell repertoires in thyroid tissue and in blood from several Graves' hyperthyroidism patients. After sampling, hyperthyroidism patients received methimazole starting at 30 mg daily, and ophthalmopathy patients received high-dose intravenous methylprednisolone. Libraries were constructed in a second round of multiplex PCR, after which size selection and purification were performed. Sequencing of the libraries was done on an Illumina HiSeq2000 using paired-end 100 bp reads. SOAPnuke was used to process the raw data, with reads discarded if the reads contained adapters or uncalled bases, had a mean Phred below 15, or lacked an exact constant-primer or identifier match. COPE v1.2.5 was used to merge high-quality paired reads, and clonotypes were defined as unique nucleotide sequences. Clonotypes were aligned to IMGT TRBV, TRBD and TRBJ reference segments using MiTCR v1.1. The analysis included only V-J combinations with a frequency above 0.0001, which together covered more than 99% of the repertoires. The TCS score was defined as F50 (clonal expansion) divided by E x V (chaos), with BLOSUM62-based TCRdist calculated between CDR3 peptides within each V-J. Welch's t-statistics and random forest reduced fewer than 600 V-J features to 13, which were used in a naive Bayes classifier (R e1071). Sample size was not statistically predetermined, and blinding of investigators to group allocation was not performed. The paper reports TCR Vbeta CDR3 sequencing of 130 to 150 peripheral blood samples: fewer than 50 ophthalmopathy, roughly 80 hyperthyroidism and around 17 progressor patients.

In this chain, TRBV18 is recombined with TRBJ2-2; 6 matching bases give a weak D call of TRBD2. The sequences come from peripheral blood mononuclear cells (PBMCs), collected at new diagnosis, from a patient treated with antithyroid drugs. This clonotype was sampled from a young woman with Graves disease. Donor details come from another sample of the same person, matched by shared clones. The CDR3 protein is CASSPLSGVANTGELFF. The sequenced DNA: TGTGCCAGCTCACCATTGTCGGGGGTAGCGAACACCGGGGAGCTGTTTTTT. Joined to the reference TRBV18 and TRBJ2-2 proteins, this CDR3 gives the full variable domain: NAGVMQNPRHLVRRRGQEARLRCSPMKGHSHVYWYRQLPEEGLKFMVYLQKENIIDESGMPKERFSAEFPKEGPSILRIQQVVRGDSAAYFCASSPLSGVANTGELFFGEGSRLTVL.